This is a list of T cell receptor beta chains from one sample in a study of T cell repertoires in cytomegalovirus infection. One entry per CDR3 protein, called by TCRdb with MiXCR from the reads. The table lists 630,000 or so distinct CDR3 sequences, roughly 24% of them singletons, with around 8% in the top ten. Material for sequencing was CD8+ T cells from PBMCs. The source of these receptors is a human donor in good health (CMV status not recorded). Some clones in this sample may be carry-over from other donors' samples. Each CDR3 is given with its conserved first and last residue. The order of the fields is J gene, clone size, V gene, D gene, CDR3 DNA, CDR3 protein. A D gene is named only where the DNA matches it firmly. Clone sizes are given selectively: once, few, many, or a class where the clone is expanded.

j_gene: TRBJ1-2; abundance: many; v_gene: TRBV10-3; d_gene: .; CDR3nt: TGTGCCATCAGAACGTTTCATGACAGCGACTGGAACTATGGCTACACCTTC; CDR3aa: CAIRTFHDSDWNYGYTF
j_gene: TRBJ2-1; abundance: .; v_gene: TRBV7-9; d_gene: .; CDR3nt: TGTGCCAGCCCAGTCCGGGACGGTAGCTCCTACAATGAGCAGTTCTTC; CDR3aa: CASPVRDGSSYNEQFF
j_gene: TRBJ2-5; abundance: many; v_gene: TRBV7-8; d_gene: .; CDR3nt: TGTGCCAGCAGCACACTAGGACTTGAAGAGACCCAGTACTTC; CDR3aa: CASSTLGLEETQYF
j_gene: TRBJ1-4; abundance: few; v_gene: TRBV20-1; d_gene: TRBD1; CDR3nt: TGCAGTGCCTGGGACAGGGGGCGCGGTAATGAAAAACTGTTTTTT; CDR3aa: CSAWDRGRGNEKLFF
j_gene: TRBJ2-1; abundance: .; v_gene: TRBV6-5; d_gene: .; CDR3nt: TGTGCCAGCAGTTCGCAGTACAATGAGCAGTTCTTC; CDR3aa: CASSSQYNEQFF
j_gene: TRBJ2-1; abundance: .; v_gene: TRBV19; d_gene: TRBD1; CDR3nt: TGTGCCAGTAGTGAGCCGACAGGGCCCTACAATGAGCAGTTCTTC; CDR3aa: CASSEPTGPYNEQFF
j_gene: TRBJ2-1; abundance: .; v_gene: TRBV19; d_gene: TRBD2; CDR3nt: TGTGCCAGTAGATGGGGGGGGACCTACAATGAGCAGTTCTTC; CDR3aa: CASRWGGTYNEQFF
j_gene: TRBJ1-2; abundance: .; v_gene: TRBV20-1; d_gene: .; CDR3nt: TGCAGTGCTAGAGATCGGGCAGACGCTAACTATGGCTACACCTTC; CDR3aa: CSARDRADANYGYTF
j_gene: TRBJ2-3; abundance: many; v_gene: TRBV28; d_gene: TRBD1; CDR3nt: TGTGCCAGCAGTTTCCCCGAGACAGGGGGATCAGATACGCAGTATTTT; CDR3aa: CASSFPETGGSDTQYF
j_gene: TRBJ1-4; abundance: few; v_gene: TRBV28; d_gene: TRBD1; CDR3nt: TGTGCCAGCAGTCCAGGGGGGGGGCGAAGACAGTCGCATGAAAAACTGTTTTTT; CDR3aa: CASSPGGGRRQSHEKLFF
j_gene: TRBJ2-3; abundance: few; v_gene: TRBV10-3; d_gene: .; CDR3nt: TGTGCCATCAGTGAGTCATCCATCACAGATACGCAGTATTTT; CDR3aa: CAISESSITDTQYF
j_gene: TRBJ2-4; abundance: many; v_gene: TRBV10-3; d_gene: .; CDR3nt: TGTGCCATCAGTGAGTCTTTCGGGCTAGCCAAAAACATTCAGTACTTC; CDR3aa: CAISESFGLAKNIQYF
j_gene: TRBJ2-1; abundance: .; v_gene: TRBV20-1; d_gene: TRBD1; CDR3nt: TGCAGTGCTACCCAACTGGGGACAGTGGTCTACAATGAGCAGTTCTTC; CDR3aa: CSATQLGTVVYNEQFF
j_gene: TRBJ2-1; abundance: .; v_gene: TRBV20-1; d_gene: .; CDR3nt: TGCAGTGCTAGATGGCGGACCGTTGAGAACAATGAGCAGTTCTTC; CDR3aa: CSARWRTVENNEQFF
j_gene: TRBJ2-7; abundance: .; v_gene: TRBV5-5; d_gene: TRBD1; CDR3nt: TGTGCCAGCAGCCCCACCGGACAGGGGGTCCCCTACGAGCAGTACTTC; CDR3aa: CASSPTGQGVPYEQYF
j_gene: TRBJ1-2; abundance: .; v_gene: TRBV2; d_gene: .; CDR3nt: TGTGCCAGCAGTGAAGGGGGGACCGACTATGGCTACACCTTC; CDR3aa: CASSEGGTDYGYTF
j_gene: TRBJ2-6; abundance: few; v_gene: TRBV19; d_gene: TRBD1; CDR3nt: TGTGCCAGTAGGGACAGGGCTGACGAACAATTCTCTGGGGCCAACGTCCTGACTTTC; CDR3aa: CASRDRADEQFSGANVLTF
j_gene: TRBJ2-7; abundance: many; v_gene: TRBV7-9; d_gene: .; CDR3nt: TGTGCCAGCAGCTTTCTTGGGGGCCCCGGCTACGAGCAGTACTTC; CDR3aa: CASSFLGGPGYEQYF
j_gene: TRBJ1-5; abundance: many; v_gene: TRBV28; d_gene: .; CDR3nt: TGTGCCAGCAGTTTATCGGGACATGCCAATCAGCCCCAGCATTTT; CDR3aa: CASSLSGHANQPQHF
j_gene: TRBJ1-2; abundance: .; v_gene: TRBV28; d_gene: .; CDR3nt: TGTGCCAGCACCCTCGGGTCCCATGGCTACACCTTC; CDR3aa: CASTLGSHGYTF
j_gene: TRBJ1-1; abundance: many; v_gene: TRBV19; d_gene: .; CDR3nt: TGTGCCAGTAGTGGGAGTTACACTGAAGCTTTCTTT; CDR3aa: CASSGSYTEAFF
j_gene: TRBJ2-1; abundance: few; v_gene: TRBV7-9; d_gene: .; CDR3nt: TGTGCCAGCAGCTTAAAGGGGATTAACAGGGTAATCTACAATGAGCAGTTCTTC; CDR3aa: CASSLKGINRVIYNEQFF
j_gene: TRBJ2-5; abundance: few; v_gene: TRBV5-6; d_gene: .; CDR3nt: TGTGCCAGCAGCTATGGGGGGGCCGCCCTGTACCAAGAGACCCAGTACTTC; CDR3aa: CASSYGGAALYQETQYF
j_gene: TRBJ2-7; abundance: few; v_gene: TRBV9; d_gene: .; CDR3nt: TGTGCCAGCAGCGTAGCTGGGGTTCTGGACGAGCAGTACTTC; CDR3aa: CASSVAGVLDEQYF
j_gene: TRBJ2-3; abundance: .; v_gene: TRBV28; d_gene: TRBD2; CDR3nt: TGTGCCAGCAGCGGCCCCCAACTAAGCGGGGGAATCACAGATACGCAGTATTTT; CDR3aa: CASSGPQLSGGITDTQYF
j_gene: TRBJ2-5; abundance: many; v_gene: TRBV12-3/TRBV12-4; d_gene: .; CDR3nt: TGTGCCAGCAGTTTAACTACCAGGGCGATTATGGAGACCCAGTACTTC; CDR3aa: CASSLTTRAIMETQYF
j_gene: TRBJ2-6; abundance: many; v_gene: TRBV7-8; d_gene: .; CDR3nt: TGTGCCAGCAGCTCACAGCGCGGCTCTGGGGCCAACGTCCTGACTTTC; CDR3aa: CASSSQRGSGANVLTF
j_gene: TRBJ1-4; abundance: few; v_gene: TRBV7-9; d_gene: .; CDR3nt: TGTGCCAGCAGCACGGGACTGACTAAGACCCTGGCAACTAATGAAAAACTGTTTTTT; CDR3aa: CASSTGLTKTLATNEKLFF
j_gene: TRBJ1-1; abundance: .; v_gene: TRBV11-2; d_gene: .; CDR3nt: TGTGCCAGCAGCTTACAGGTGTCGTGGAACACTGAAGCTTTCTTT; CDR3aa: CASSLQVSWNTEAFF